Given below is one T cell receptor (beta chain) in context. Its antigen is undetermined. This entry belongs to a study of cytotoxic CD8 clonotypes in ibrutinib-treated CLL. Study at large: Among the patients, around ten presented as relapsed/refractory and 15 as treatment-naive; about 17 showed unmutated IGHV. Average yields of about 260,000 productive templates and around 100,000 productive rearrangements characterized the samples. Study observations and caveats: Increased clonality at ibrutinib response gave way to a return toward baseline at progression.

The assay was immunoSEQ multiplex PCR, and TCRdb's table has in-frame clones only and misses some. The table has fewer than 100,000 clones, 86% seen once. The authors obtained around 2 micrograms of genomic DNA from cryopreserved PBMCs for TCR beta libraries. V was pared by 0 bases and J by 4 bases, with 10 bases between. The V gene's germline CDR1 is SGHRS and CDR2 YFSETQ. CDR3 length: 14 residues. The genes are TRBV5-1 and TRBJ1-1, with unresolved D. This clonotype was sampled from a human donor with chronic lymphocytic leukemia. The sequenced sample was PBMCs, obtained before ibrutinib treatment. DNA for the CDR3: TGCGCCAGCAGCTTGGCCACCGTGGGCACTGAAGCTTTCTTT. It specifies CASSLATVGTEAFF.